One and the same sample provided the 32 T cell receptor beta chains below, sequenced in a study of blood T cell repertoires in COVID-19. TCRdb's copy holds only in-frame clones and misses some; the assay was immunoSEQ multiplex PCR. The sample lists some 250,000 clones; 88% were seen once. What was sequenced was peripheral blood. The receptors stem from a woman aged 40 to 50 who had recovered from COVID-19.

J is TRBJ2-1 and V is TRBV27; 11 bases align to TRBD2. J was trimmed by 5 bases and V by 5 bases; bases with no gene match: 5. The V gene's germline CDR1 is MNHEY and CDR2 SMNVEV (reference sequence). CDR3 length: 15 amino acids. CDR3 DNA: TGTGCCAGCAGTCCGGGACTAGCGGCCAACAATGAGCAGTTCTTC. It yields the protein CASSPGLAANNEQFF.

The rearrangement uses TRBV9 and TRBJ1-2; D is perhaps TRBD1 (5 bases). The ends were cut back, 4 bases at V and 4 bases at J, with 20 bases in the middle. The germline CDR1 and CDR2 sequences are SGDLS and YYNGEE. The CDR3 covers 16 residues. The CDR3 sequence is CASSRARDHSPYGYTF. CDR3 bases: TGTGCCAGCAGCCGGGCGCGGGACCACTCTCCCTATGGCTACACCTTC.

The chain combines TRBV5-8 with TRBJ2-3, with TRBD2 matching over 10 bases. V lost 2 bases and J lost 2; bases outside the gene matches: 5. The CDR3 is made up of 16 amino acids. In germline, CDR1 is SGHTS, CDR2 YDEGEE. The CDR3 region has the DNA TGTGCCAGCAGCTTTCCAGCGGGAGGGCCCACAGATACGCAGTATTTT. Its protein is CASSFPAGGPTDTQYF. The variable domain in full, completed from reference TRBV5-8 and TRBJ2-3, reads EAGVTQSPTHLIKTRGQQATLRCSPISGHTSVYWYQQALGLGLQFLLWYDEGEERNRGNFPPRFSGRQFPNYSSELNVNALELEDSALYLCASSFPAGGPTDTQYFGPGTRLTVL.

Written as DNA, the CDR3 is TGTGCCAGCAGCCAAATACCGGGACTGGCCAACACCGGGGAGCTGTTTTTT. It is translated as CASSQIPGLANTGELFF. The chain recombines TRBV4-2 with TRBJ2-2; D perhaps matches TRBD2 (6 bases). This CDR3 region has 17 residues. V lost 2 bases and J lost 2, with 15 bases in between. Germline V gives CDR1 LGHNA, CDR2 YNFKEQ.

The rearrangement uses TRBV30 and TRBJ1-2; D is perhaps TRBD1 (6 bases). Germline assignment: CDR1 GTSNPN and CDR2 SVGIG (reference sequence). CDR3 length: 13 amino acids. Trimming left V 0 bases short and J 8 bases short, with 13 bases between. CDR3 nucleotide sequence: TGTGCCTGGAGTGTATGGGGGCCCAGGGGCTACACCTTC. This codes for CAWSVWGPRGYTF.

The V gene is TRBV3-1 (or the pseudogene TRBV3-2), the J gene TRBJ2-2; TRBD2 matches at 8 bases. The CDR3 contains 15 residues. V dropped 6 bases and J dropped 3; count of bases not matched to a gene: 6. The germline gives CDR1 LGHDT, CDR2 YNNKEL (reference sequence). This chain's CDR3 is CASRRTGGDTGELFF. CDR3 nucleotides: TGTGCCAGCAGAAGAACCGGGGGGGACACCGGGGAGCTGTTTTTT.

V is TRBV7-9 and J is TRBJ2-7; D may be TRBD1 (6 bases). The germline CDR1 and CDR2 sequences are SEHNR and FQNEAQ (reference sequence). The V and J ends lost 10 bases and 3 bases respectively, with 16 bases between them. The CDR3 length is 13 residues. In nucleotides, the CDR3 is TGTGCCAACCCAACAGGGCCGGACTACGAGCAGTACTTC. Its protein is CANPTGPDYEQYF.

The CDR3 DNA reads TGTGCCAGCCTAGGACGGACTAGCCTAACCTACGAGCAGTACTTC. As protein: CASLGRTSLTYEQYF. V usage is TRBV21-1 and J usage is TRBJ2-7; the table's D call TRBD2 went unverified against the DNA. TRBV21-1 is assigned pseudogene status. The CDR3 is 15 residues long.

The chain recombines TRBV19 with TRBJ2-1; 10 bases align to TRBD2. V lost 3 bases to trimming and J lost 1 base; unmatched junction nucleotides: 9. Per the germline V gene, CDR1 is LNHDA and CDR2 is SQIVND (reference sequence). The CDR3 consists of 18 residues. CDR3 DNA sequence: TGTGCCAGTAGTATTGGGCTAGCGGGAGTGGGGTCCTACAATGAGCAGTTCTTC. Protein: CASSIGLAGVGSYNEQFF.

This chain uses TRBV3-1 (or the pseudogene TRBV3-2) with TRBJ2-7; D possibly corresponds to TRBD2 (5 bases). Germline-derived CDR1 and CDR2 are LGHDT and YNNKEL (reference sequence). This CDR3 comprises 15 residues. The ends were cut back, 4 bases at V and 7 bases at J, with 20 bases in the middle. The DNA of the CDR3 is TGTGCCAGCAGCCCCCGAGGCGGGCCCTCTGGTGAGCAGTACTTC. Its protein product is CASSPRGGPSGEQYF.

This chain uses TRBV4-2 with TRBJ2-1; tentatively, D is TRBD2 (5 bases). CDR3 size: 18 residues. Trimming stripped 0 bases from V and 4 bases from J, with 19 bases between. Germline V gene lookup returns CDR1 LGHNA and CDR2 YNFKEQ. The CDR3 loop is CASSQDARALPGYNEQFF. The CDR3 coding sequence is TGTGCCAGCAGCCAAGACGCCCGGGCCCTACCGGGGTACAATGAGCAGTTCTTC.

The DNA of the CDR3 is TGTGCCAGCAGTGCCCCCCTGGCGGGAGGGGACACCGGGGAGCTGTTTTTT. Translating it yields CASSAPLAGGDTGELFF. The V and J genes are TRBV6-2 or TRBV6-3 and TRBJ2-2, with TRBD2 matching 9 bases. The CDR3 has 17 amino acids. CDR1 and CDR2 from the germline V gene are MNHEY and SVGEGT. V was pared by 5 bases and J by 3 bases, with 10 bases of the junction left unmatched.

The V gene is TRBV4-3, the J gene TRBJ1-4; no firm D call. Germline-derived CDR1 and CDR2 are LGHNA and YSLEER. Trimming took off 1 base at V and 2 bases at J, with 14 bases between the two ends. This CDR3 spans 17 amino acids. The CDR3 protein is CASSQGGFPATNEKLFF. The CDR3 DNA is TGCGCCAGCAGCCAAGGAGGGTTTCCAGCGACTAATGAAAAACTGTTTTTT.

The J gene is TRBJ1-4, the V gene TRBV2; possibly TRBD1 for D (5 bases). The V gene's germline CDR1 is SNHLY and CDR2 FYNNEI. Deletions cut 4 bases from V and 7 bases from J, with 10 bases between. The CDR3 loop spans 13 amino acids. The CDR3 sequence is CASSGQGAEKLFF. In DNA, the CDR3 is TGTGCCAGCAGTGGGCAGGGCGCTGAAAAACTGTTTTTT.

The rearrangement uses TRBV28 and TRBJ1-2; D possibly corresponds to TRBD1 (5 bases). In germline, CDR1 is MDHEN, CDR2 SYDVKM. Trimming took off 5 bases at V and 5 bases at J, with 18 bases between the two ends. CDR3 length: 15 amino acids. CDR3 sequence (DNA): TGTGCCAGCAGTCAAATGGCCCCTGGGGGGTATGGCTACACCTTC. Its translation: CASSQMAPGGYGYTF.

The V call is TRBV5-6, the J call TRBJ1-2; D is perhaps TRBD1 (5 bases). The V end lost 4 bases, the J end lost 3 bases, and 19 bases lay between the germline ends. The CDR3 runs 16 residues. CDR1 and CDR2 (germline): SGHDT, YYEEEE. The CDR3 nucleotides are TGTGCCAGCAGCCCCCGTCGGGGGTTGGGGGACTATGGCTACACCTTC. It translates to CASSPRRGLGDYGYTF.

The rearrangement joins TRBV19 to TRBJ2-2; tentative D call: TRBD1 (6 bases). The ends were cut back, 3 bases at V and 0 bases at J, with 11 bases in the middle. Looked up from germline, CDR1 is LNHDA and CDR2 is SQIVND (reference sequence). The length of the CDR3 is 16 residues. This chain's CDR3 is CASSISAGANTGELFF. Written as DNA, the CDR3 is TGTGCCAGTAGTATTTCGGCAGGGGCGAACACCGGGGAGCTGTTTTTT.

The sample holds a few counts of this clone. This chain joins TRBV19 and TRBJ1-5, with 7 positions matching TRBD1. The germline gives CDR1 LNHDA, CDR2 SQIVND (reference sequence). The trim removed 1 base at V and 2 bases at J, leaving 11 bases unmatched. The CDR3 runs to 18 residues. CDR3 region: CASSIGPRQGRGNQPQHF. The CDR3, as DNA: TGTGCCAGTAGTATAGGGCCCCGACAGGGTCGGGGCAATCAGCCCCAGCATTTT.

The rearrangement links TRBV11-3 to TRBJ2-2; 9 nucleotides line up with TRBD2. Germline V gives CDR1 SGHNT, CDR2 YENEEA. The CDR3 runs to 17 residues. V dropped 3 bases and J dropped 6; count of bases not matched to a gene: 11. CDR3 amino acids: CASSLGLAGVGAGELFF. DNA for the CDR3: TGTGCCAGCAGCTTGGGCTTAGCGGGAGTTGGGGCCGGGGAGCTGTTTTTT.

The sample holds one count of this clone. The chain couples TRBV28 to TRBJ2-2, with D possibly matching TRBD1 (10 bases). The length of the CDR3 is 19 residues. Germline loops: CDR1 MDHEN, CDR2 SYDVKM. Trimming left V 6 bases short and J 6 bases short, with 29 bases between. In nucleotides, the CDR3 is TGTGCCAGCAGGCCCGGACAGGGGGGTGCGGGAGGGCCGGCCGGGGAGCTGTTTTTT. It translates to CASRPGQGGAGGPAGELFF.

This sequence joins TRBV7-9 and TRBJ2-3, with 14 bases identical to TRBD2. The length of the CDR3 is 18 residues. Germline V CDR1 and CDR2: SEHNR, FQNEAQ (reference sequence). V lost 5 bases to trimming and J lost 2 bases; unmatched junction nucleotides: 9. The CDR3 DNA is TGTGCCAGCAGCAAGGGACTAGCGGGAGAGGGGGACACAGATACGCAGTATTTT. It is translated as CASSKGLAGEGDTDTQYF.

This rearrangement joins TRBV19 to TRBJ2-1; 8 bases fit TRBD2. V shed 3 bases and J 1 base; nucleotides not matched to a gene: 8. The germline gives CDR1 LNHDA, CDR2 SQIVND (reference sequence). The length of the CDR3 is 17 residues. CDR3 in amino acids: CASSIWLTSGSYNEQFF. The DNA for the CDR3 is TGTGCCAGTAGTATTTGGCTTACTAGCGGATCCTACAATGAGCAGTTCTTC. Variable domain in full (rest from reference TRBV19 and TRBJ2-1): DGGITQSPKYLFRKEGQNVTLSCEQNLNHDAMYWYRQDPGQGLRLIYYSQIVNDFQKGDIAEGYSVSREKKESFPLTVTSAQKNPTAFYLCASSIWLTSGSYNEQFFGPGTRLTVL.

CDR3 sequence: CSGGSHTEAFF. CDR3 bases: TGCAGTGGTGGCTCCCACACTGAAGCTTTCTTT. This chain uses TRBV20-1 with TRBJ1-1; D not resolved. CDR3 length: 11 residues. Trimming removed 7 bases at V and 3 bases at J, with 9 bases between. Germline CDR1 DFQATT, CDR2 SNEGSKA (reference sequence).

To note about this clone: Other DNA sequences from this sample encode an identical CDR3 as well. V and J are TRBV30 and TRBJ1-3; D is unresolved. The germline CDR1 and CDR2 sequences are GTSNPN and SVGIG (reference sequence). The CDR3 is 15 amino acids. The germline V and J ends were trimmed by 2 bases and 0 bases, with 11 bases remaining between them. The CDR3 is CAWSRDSGSGNTIYF. DNA for the CDR3: TGTGCCTGGAGTCGCGACTCCGGCTCTGGAAACACCATATATTTT.

The rearrangement uses TRBV19 and TRBJ2-2; D might be TRBD2 (6 bases). CDR3 length equals 14 residues. CDR1 and CDR2 from the germline V gene are LNHDA and SQIVND (reference sequence). Trimming pared 8 bases from V and 5 bases from J, leaving 15 bases between. This CDR3 reads CASEPTAGTGELFF. The CDR3 nucleotides are TGTGCCAGTGAACCTACGGCGGGGACCGGGGAGCTGTTTTTT.

This clone appeared once. The genes are TRBV15 and TRBJ2-1; D is possibly TRBD2 (6 bases). V lost 5 bases and J 0 bases, leaving 14 bases between the germline ends. The germline V gene has CDR1 LNHNV and CDR2 YYDKDF (reference sequence). The CDR3 extends over 16 amino acids. CDR3: CATSGRNGLSYNEQFF. DNA of the CDR3: TGTGCCACCAGCGGGAGGAACGGACTCTCCTACAATGAGCAGTTCTTC.

The CDR3 loop reads CASSQDLGAYEQFF. The CDR3 coding sequence is TGTGCCAGCAGCCAAGATCTTGGGGCGTACGAGCAGTTCTTC. This chain connects TRBV14 to TRBJ2-1, with a possible D match to TRBD1 (5 bases). Germline CDR1 reads SGHDN; CDR2 reads FVKESK. V was pared by 0 bases and J by 10 bases, with 13 bases between. The CDR3 runs 14 residues.

This chain joins TRBV24-1 and TRBJ2-7; 8 nucleotides match TRBD1. The CDR3 is 15 residues long. Germline CDR1 reads KGHDR; CDR2 reads SFDVKD. V was pared by 7 bases and J by 5 bases, with 12 bases of the junction left unmatched. In DNA form, the CDR3 reads TGTGCCACCAGACCCGGACAGGGCTTGGTGGACGAGCAGTACGTC. Translated, it gives CATRPGQGLVDEQYV.

The chain is built from TRBV30 and TRBJ1-2; D unresolved. Trimming pared 5 bases from V and 0 bases from J, leaving 7 bases between. CDR1 is GTSNPN, CDR2 SVGIG, per germline (reference sequence). This CDR3 is built from 12 residues. This chain's CDR3 is CAWDTANYGYTF. Here the CDR3 DNA reads TGTGCCTGGGACACAGCTAACTATGGCTACACCTTC.

Only a few counts were recorded for this clone. The rearrangement joins TRBV6-5 to TRBJ2-2; a possible D gene is TRBD1 (6 bases). The germline V gene has CDR1 MNHEY and CDR2 SVGAGI. V lost 9 bases, J lost 2 bases, and 16 bases lay in between. This CDR3 spans 15 amino acids. CDR3: CASRTVPLNTGELFF. CDR3 nucleotide sequence: TGTGCCAGTCGGACAGTCCCACTCAACACCGGGGAGCTGTTTTTT.

The genes are TRBV18 and TRBJ2-3; the D is unclear. The germline V and J ends were trimmed by 2 bases and 3 bases, with 12 bases remaining between them. Germline lookup yields CDR1 KGHSH and CDR2 LQKENI. The CDR3 has 15 amino acids. The CDR3 DNA follows: TGTGCCAGCTCACCAGGCCTCCGTGGTACAGATACGCAGTATTTT. Its protein product is CASSPGLRGTDTQYF.

This chain uses TRBV18 with TRBJ2-3, with 10 bases identical to TRBD2. The germline V gene has CDR1 KGHSH and CDR2 LQKENI. V dropped 0 bases and J dropped 5; count of bases not matched to a gene: 8. There are 17 residues in the CDR3. The CDR3 coding sequence is TGTGCCAGCTCACCACCTCTAGCGGGAGTAGCGGGAGATACGCAGTATTTT. Amino acid sequence: CASSPPLAGVAGDTQYF.